This TCR beta chain was captured in a study of identifying expanded T cells in peripheral blood. About this clone itself: Its antigen is not identified.

The CDR3 has 14 residues. V was pared by 1 base and J by 8 bases, with 4 bases of the junction left unmatched. Germline V gene sequence: CDR1 GTSNPN, CDR2 SVGIG (reference sequence). Study-wide results and caveats: Differentially abundant clones: around 1.2 between replicates, approximately 16 at about 13 days, less than 25 at four. Variance in clone template counts between approximately two-week samples significantly increased with total template count across all healthy donors.

During the collection period, no donor immune events like infections were recorded. Measured with immunoSEQ multiplex PCR; TCRdb has only the in-frame clones, and not every one. Seen here are about 94,000 clones, roughly 88% observed once, and the top ten hold approximately 5.2%. This rearrangement joins TRBV30 to TRBJ2-1; 11 bases map to TRBD2. The receptor was derived from a person aged 18 to 70 in good health. The sample comprised blood. CDR3: CAWSGGLAADEQFF. The CDR3 DNA follows: TGTGCCTGGAGTGGGGGACTAGCGGCCGATGAGCAGTTCTTC.